This T cell receptor (beta chain) was obtained from a study of shared clonotypes between healthy human individuals. Repertoires were generated with immunoSEQ multiplex PCR, while TCRdb's copy carries only in-frame clones and drops some. There are 2 million to 2.5 million clones in the sample; approximately 93% occur only once, and 0.35% to 0.45% lies in the top ten. V lost 7 bases, J lost 3 bases, and 5 bases stayed unmatched. This CDR3 is built from 14 residues. CDR1 and CDR2 (germline): SGHTA, FQGNSA. The source is a man aged 18 to 29 in good health. Some clones in this sample may be carry-over from other donors' samples. The chain employs TRBV7-2 and TRBJ2-5; TRBD2 aligns across 10 bases. Sample: naive CD4+ T cells from PBMCs. Subset in this sample: CD45RA+ positively selected. The CDR3 bases are TGTGCCAGCAATAGGCTAGCGGGAGAAGAGACCCAGTACTTC. Encoded protein: CASNRLAGEETQYF.